These 27 T cell receptor beta chains were all obtained from the same sample, sequenced in a study of T cells in Graves' hyperthyroidism and ophthalmopathy. Amplification yielded TCR beta CDR3 regions, with RNA transcripts as the source. When the TCR CDR3 underwent first-round RT-PCR, the HTBI primer set was used. TCRdb recomputed calls from the multiplex PCR reads with MiXCR, one row per CDR3 protein. The data contain hundreds of thousands of distinct CDR3 sequences, around 40% of them singletons. Material for sequencing was blood. The receptors were gathered from a middle-aged woman with Graves' hyperthyroidism.

The rearrangement uses TRBV7-9 and TRBJ1-1; 8 positions agree with TRBD1. The CDR3 has 13 amino acids. Unmatched junction bases numbered 5, after V lost 4 bases and J lost 7 bases. Germline V lookup: CDR1 SEHNR, CDR2 FQNEAQ (reference sequence). CDR3 in DNA: TGTGCCAGCAGCTCAGCCGGGACAGGTGAAGCTTTCTTT. This translates into CASSSAGTGEAFF.

This clonotype has more than one count but fewer than ten. The chain combines TRBV28 with TRBJ1-5; D ambiguous. Germline V gene sequence: CDR1 MDHEN, CDR2 SYDVKM. The V end lost 6 bases, the J end lost 5 bases, and 11 bases lay between the germline ends. The CDR3 spans 13 residues. CDR3 loop: CASSLYKDQPQHF. The CDR3 nucleotides are TGTGCCAGCAGCCTTTACAAGGATCAGCCCCAGCATTTT.

This clonotype was observed a few times. The chain links TRBV12-3 or TRBV12-4 to TRBJ1-3; the D is unclear. Trimming cost V 4 bases and J 0 bases, with 16 bases left between them. The CDR3 is 17 amino acids. CDR3: CASSSAIRVLSGNTIYF. DNA for the CDR3: TGTGCCAGCAGTTCGGCCATTCGGGTCCTCTCTGGAAACACCATATATTTT.

Concerning this clonotype itself: A read error is possible here, since a much larger clone lies one base away. The rearrangement joins TRBV20-1 to TRBJ2-7; D unresolved. This CDR3 contains 13 residues. Trimming took off 2 bases at V and 0 bases at J, with 8 bases between the two ends. Germline V lookup: CDR1 DFQATT, CDR2 SNEGSKA (reference sequence). CDR3 amino acids: CSARSPVSYEQYF. The CDR3 DNA is TGCAGTGCTAGAAGTCCCGTCTCCTACGAGCAGTACTTC.

In this sample, this clonotype turned up a few times. This sequence joins TRBV5-1 and TRBJ2-7; the match to TRBD1 covers 7 bases. CDR3 length: 15 amino acids. The germline CDR1 and CDR2 sequences are SGHRS and YFSETQ. V lost 2 bases, J lost 3 bases, and 8 bases stayed unmatched. The CDR3 spells CASSLTGDPFYEQYF. In nucleotides, the CDR3 is TGCGCCAGCAGCTTAACAGGGGACCCCTTCTACGAGCAGTACTTC. The variable domain in full, with the rest retrieved from reference TRBV5-1 and TRBJ2-7, is KAGVTQTPRYLIKTRGQQVTLSCSPISGHRSVSWYQQTPGQGLQFLFEYFSETQRNKGNFPGRFSGRQFSNSRSEMNVSTLELGDSALYLCASSLTGDPFYEQYFGPGTRLTVT.

This clonotype came up a few times. This chain joins TRBV7-2 and TRBJ2-5; 7 bases fit TRBD2. This CDR3 spans 14 amino acids. The junction had 8 bases not matched to a gene; V was cut back by 6 bases and J by 4 bases. CDR1 is SGHTA and CDR2 is FQGNSA in the germline V gene. The CDR3 DNA sequence: TGTGCCAGCAGGCAAACTAGCGTCTCAGAGACCCAGTACTTC. The encoded protein is CASRQTSVSETQYF.

There are a few counts of this clonotype. The chain employs TRBV28 and TRBJ1-2, with TRBD1 as a possible D gene (6 bases). The CDR3 consists of 13 residues. Germline V gives CDR1 MDHEN, CDR2 SYDVKM. The ends were cut back, 5 bases at V and 8 bases at J, with 15 bases in the middle. CDR3 amino acids: CASSRQDLRGYTF. The CDR3 DNA is TGTGCCAGCAGTCGACAGGACCTGCGCGGCTACACCTTC.

This clonotype was counted only a few times. The V and J genes are TRBV7-2 and TRBJ1-6; D may be TRBD1 (6 bases). Trimming removed 4 bases at V and 0 bases at J, with 10 bases between. Germline V gene lookup returns CDR1 SGHTA and CDR2 FQGNSA. The CDR3 loop spans 16 amino acids. The CDR3 nucleotides read TGTGCCAGCAGCTATCAGGGGATCTCCTATAATTCACCCCTCCACTTT. As protein: CASSYQGISYNSPLHF. Filled out from reference TRBV7-2 and TRBJ1-6, the complete variable domain reads GAGVSQSPSNKVTEKGKDVELRCDPISGHTALYWYRQSLGQGLEFLIYFQGNSAPDKSGLPSDRFSAERTGGSVSTLTIQRTQQEDSAVYLCASSYQGISYNSPLHFGNGTRLTVT.

This clonotype came up many times. The chain joins TRBV2 to TRBJ1-6; D unclear. Deletions cut 1 base from V and 9 bases from J, with 13 bases between. Per the germline V gene, CDR1 is SNHLY and CDR2 is FYNNEI. The CDR3 runs 15 residues. The CDR3 reads CASSEGTVAGSPLHF. Written as DNA, the CDR3 is TGTGCCAGCAGTGAAGGGACCGTCGCTGGTTCACCCCTCCACTTT.

This clonotype was found many times. The chain recombines TRBV12-3 or TRBV12-4 with TRBJ1-1; D possibly corresponds to TRBD1 (5 bases). The CDR3 is 14 residues long. V was shortened by 3 bases and J by 0 bases, with 8 bases between the two germline ends. The CDR3 DNA sequence: TGTGCCAGCAGTTTTTCAGGGTTGAACACTGAAGCTTTCTTT. The encoded protein is CASSFSGLNTEAFF.

This clonotype turned up a few times. The chain employs TRBV12-3 or TRBV12-4 and TRBJ1-5, with D perhaps TRBD1 (5 bases). CDR3 length: 15 amino acids. V gave up 6 bases and J gave up 5 bases, with 17 bases separating them. The CDR3 loop is CASSRGPNEDQPQHF. CDR3 in DNA: TGTGCCAGCAGCCGGGGCCCGAATGAGGATCAGCCCCAGCATTTT.

This clonotype was counted a few times. The gene calls are TRBV10-3 and TRBJ2-2, with 7 bases that match TRBD2. The CDR3 has 14 amino acids. Germline V gives CDR1 ENHRY, CDR2 SYGVKD. Trimming removed 10 bases from V and 7 bases from J; junction bases left unmatched: 12. This CDR3 is CASNGREGIGELFF. CDR3 in DNA: TGTGCCAGCAATGGCAGGGAGGGGATCGGGGAGCTGTTTTTT.

The chain joins TRBV11-3 to TRBJ1-2, with D uncertain. Germline lookup yields CDR1 SGHNT and CDR2 YENEEA. The CDR3 runs 13 residues. Trimming took off 4 bases at V and 3 bases at J, with 9 bases between the two ends. The CDR3 DNA reads TGTGCCAGCAGCTCCGTCAGACACTATGGCTACACCTTC. It encodes CASSSVRHYGYTF.

This clonotype came up a few times. The V gene is TRBV7-9, the J gene TRBJ2-7, with TRBD2 as a possible D gene (6 bases). The CDR3 sequence is 14 residues long. Trimming stripped 8 bases from V and 0 bases from J, with 14 bases between. The germline V gene has CDR1 SEHNR and CDR2 FQNEAQ (reference sequence). As DNA, the CDR3 is TGTGCCAGCGGAGGGGAGATAGGCTCCTACGAGCAGTACTTC. It translates to CASGGEIGSYEQYF.

The chain is built from TRBV29-1 and TRBJ1-4; D possibly corresponds to TRBD1 (6 bases). CDR3 size: 16 residues. Germline V CDR1 and CDR2: SQVTM, ANQGSEA. The V end lost 5 bases, the J end lost 6 bases, and 22 bases lay between the germline ends. This chain's CDR3 is CSVLPGHGEGDEKLFF. The DNA of the CDR3 is TGCAGCGTTCTCCCGGGACATGGAGAGGGGGATGAAAAACTGTTTTTT.

This sequence joins TRBV7-9 and TRBJ2-3; possible D gene TRBD2, 7 bases. The CDR3 runs 15 residues. V was pared by 3 bases and J by 3 bases, with 13 bases between. CDR1 is SEHNR, CDR2 FQNEAQ, per germline (reference sequence). The CDR3 loop reads CASSFLGGGTDTQYF. CDR3 DNA: TGTGCCAGCAGCTTTCTAGGGGGAGGGACAGATACGCAGTATTTT.

This clonotype was counted between two and nine times. The rearrangement joins TRBV4-1 to TRBJ2-5; D is unresolved. Between the trimmed V and J ends, which lost 2 bases and 5 bases, there was a span of 12 bases. Germline CDR1 and CDR2: MGHRA and YSYEKL. CDR3 length equals 14 residues. Here the CDR3 reads CASSQRIMEETQYF. CDR3 nucleotide sequence: TGCGCCAGCAGCCAACGAATAATGGAGGAGACCCAGTACTTC.

The chain employs TRBV7-9 and TRBJ1-1, with D hard to call. V was pared by 2 bases and J by 1 base, with 8 bases between. The CDR3 totals 14 residues. Germline V lookup: CDR1 SEHNR, CDR2 FQNEAQ (reference sequence). CDR3 nucleotide sequence: TGTGCCAGCAGCTTACCCATACCGAACACTGAAGCTTTCTTT. Its translation is CASSLPIPNTEAFF.

At least ten counts were recorded for this clonotype. CDR3 sequence reads: CASSQGQPNTEAFF. CDR3 sequence (DNA): TGTGCCAGCAGCCAAGGGCAGCCTAACACTGAAGCTTTCTTT. The genes are TRBV3-1 and TRBJ1-1; D not resolved. This CDR3 region has 14 residues. The ends were cut back, 1 base at V and 2 bases at J, with 8 bases in the middle. Germline V gene sequence: CDR1 LGHDT, CDR2 YNNKEL (reference sequence).

This sequence joins TRBV5-4 and TRBJ2-1; a weak D match, TRBD1 (6 bases). Trimming pared 3 bases from V and 5 bases from J, leaving 15 bases between. Germline V gene sequence: CDR1 SGHNT, CDR2 YYREEE (reference sequence). CDR3 length: 15 residues. This CDR3 reads CASSSNRDRDNEQFF. CDR3 coding DNA: TGTGCCAGCAGCTCGAACAGGGATAGGGACAATGAGCAGTTCTTC.

Remarks on this clonotype: Possible read error: a much larger clone is one base away. The chain couples TRBV7-9 to TRBJ2-7; D is possibly TRBD1 or TRBD2 (5 bases each). V dropped 8 bases and J dropped 6 bases, with 14 bases sitting between them. The CDR3 loop spans 12 amino acids. The germline V gene has CDR1 SEHNR and CDR2 FQNEAQ (reference sequence). The CDR3 region is CASGSGTGEQYF. DNA for the CDR3: TGTGCCAGCGGCTCCGGGACGGGCGAGCAGTACTTC.

As concerns this clonotype: Since no conserved phenylalanine or tryptophan closes the CDR3, a read error is the likely cause. The chain joins TRBV4-3 to TRBJ1-2; D is uncertain. The CDR3 contains 13 residues. Looked up from germline, CDR1 is LGHNA and CDR2 is YSLEER. Trimming took off 1 base at V and 6 bases at J, with 9 bases between the two ends. CDR3 coding DNA: TGCGCCAGCAGCCAAGTGGCTGGGAATGGCTACACCTCC. Its protein product is CASSQVAGNGYTS.

This clonotype was detected ten times or more. This chain connects TRBV13 to TRBJ1-2; D unresolved. V was clipped by 4 bases and J by 6 bases, with 15 bases between them. Germline values: CDR1 PRHDT, CDR2 FYEKMQ (reference sequence). The CDR3 is 14 amino acids. Here the CDR3 DNA reads TGTGCCAGCAGCTCGGTGGGAGAGAATGATGGCTACACCTTC. It codes for CASSSVGENDGYTF.

This clonotype has at least ten counts. The rearrangement joins TRBV7-8 to TRBJ1-2; TRBD1 might be the D (6 bases). Germline-derived CDR1 and CDR2 are SGHVS and FQNEAQ. Trimming shortened V by 6 bases and J by 2 bases, and 25 bases separated the two germline ends. The CDR3 is 18 residues long. CDR3 in DNA: TGTGCCAGCAGGCTCGGTTCCGGGACATATGACCTCAACTATGGCTACACCTTC. Translation gives CASRLGSGTYDLNYGYTF.

In its sample, this clonotype was seen many times. The chain links TRBV7-9 to TRBJ1-2; D is ambiguous. The CDR3 contains 13 residues. Trimming took 5 bases from V and 5 from J, leaving 12 bases between them. Germline V CDR1 and CDR2: SEHNR, FQNEAQ (reference sequence). The CDR3 region is CASSAGLAYGYTF. The CDR3 bases are TGTGCCAGCAGCGCAGGACTGGCGTATGGCTACACCTTC. Full variable domain (outside the CDR3, taken from reference TRBV7-9 and TRBJ1-2): DTGVSQNPRHKITKRGQNVTFRCDPISEHNRLYWYRQTLGQGPEFLTYFQNEAQLEKSRLLSDRFSAERPKGSFSTLEIQRTEQGDSAMYLCASSAGLAYGYTFGSGTRLTVV.

CDR3 DNA sequence: TGTGCCAGCAGTTCCGGCGGCCTGAACAGCACGGCTTTCTTT. It translates to CASSSGGLNSTAFF. The chain is built from TRBV7-8 and TRBJ1-1; D is uncertain. Deletions cut 6 bases from V and 11 bases from J, with 22 bases between. The germline V gene encodes CDR1 SGHVS and CDR2 FQNEAQ. There are 14 residues in the CDR3.

To note about this clonotype: This CDR3 is missing its conserved last phenylalanine or tryptophan, likely due to a read error. The limits of the CDR3 on the DNA are not certain, so only TCRdb's listed CDR3 is given. The rearrangement links TRBV14 to TRBJ1-1. The V gene's germline CDR1 is SGHDN and CDR2 FVKESK. The CDR3 totals 8 residues, both ends included. CDR3 in amino acids: CASSLRIP.